This is a list of T cell receptor beta chains from one sample in a study of T cell responses to AZD1222 COVID-19 vaccine. Clones were read by immunoSEQ multiplex PCR, and TCRdb kept only the in-frame ones, dropping some. Here the sample spans under 150,000 clones, 80% to 90% being singletons. Sequenced here: peripheral blood, sampled on day 0 of MenACWY control vaccination. Every receptor here comes from an adult in good health. CDR3s include the opening cysteine and the closing phenylalanine or tryptophan. Each record gives: clone size, J gene, D gene, V gene, CDR3 protein, CDR3 DNA. D genes are given only for firm matches. A clone size is listed for some rows: how often the clone was seen (once, few, many), or a class if it is expanded.

clone size: NA
J gene: TRBJ2-3
D gene: NA
V gene: TRBV6-5
CDR3 protein: CASSWGSTDTQYF
CDR3 DNA: TGTGCCAGCAGTTGGGGGAGCACAGATACGCAGTATTTT

clone size: NA
J gene: TRBJ1-4
D gene: NA
V gene: TRBV4-2
CDR3 protein: CASTRSGTDNEKLFF
CDR3 DNA: TGTGCCAGCACCCGGTCGGGGACGGATAATGAAAAACTGTTTTTT

clone size: NA
J gene: TRBJ2-7
D gene: TRBD1
V gene: TRBV6-5
CDR3 protein: CASTPGTVYEQYF
CDR3 DNA: TGTGCCAGCACTCCCGGGACAGTTTACGAGCAGTACTTC

clone size: NA
J gene: TRBJ2-3
D gene: NA
V gene: TRBV7-2
CDR3 protein: CASSPSWTYTADTQYF
CDR3 DNA: TGTGCCAGCAGCCCATCATGGACTTACACCGCAGATACGCAGTATTTT

clone size: NA
J gene: TRBJ1-1
D gene: NA
V gene: TRBV5-8
CDR3 protein: CASSLGRSHTEAFF
CDR3 DNA: TGTGCCAGCAGCTTGGGTAGGTCTCACACTGAAGCTTTCTTT

clone size: NA
J gene: TRBJ2-2
D gene: TRBD2
V gene: TRBV5-1
CDR3 protein: CASSGTSGGAFAGELFF
CDR3 DNA: TGCGCCAGCAGCGGGACTAGCGGGGGGGCCTTCGCCGGGGAGCTGTTTTTT

clone size: NA
J gene: TRBJ2-7
D gene: NA
V gene: TRBV6-6
CDR3 protein: CASSYSIQQSYEQYF
CDR3 DNA: TGTGCCAGCAGTTACTCGATCCAGCAGTCCTACGAGCAGTACTTC

clone size: NA
J gene: TRBJ2-3
D gene: NA
V gene: TRBV28
CDR3 protein: CASSLVSTDTQYF
CDR3 DNA: TGTGCCAGCAGTTTAGTTAGCACAGATACGCAGTATTTT

clone size: NA
J gene: TRBJ1-5
D gene: NA
V gene: TRBV4-1
CDR3 protein: CASSQHELVQPQHF
CDR3 DNA: TGCGCCAGCAGCCAACATGAATTAGTCCAGCCCCAGCATTTT

clone size: NA
J gene: TRBJ1-4
D gene: NA
V gene: TRBV6-5
CDR3 protein: CASTPGRGGEKLFF
CDR3 DNA: TGTGCCAGCACCCCGGGAAGGGGGGGCGAAAAACTGTTTTTT

clone size: NA
J gene: TRBJ2-2
D gene: TRBD2
V gene: TRBV12-5
CDR3 protein: CASGFSRGGFRSATGELFF
CDR3 DNA: TGTGCTAGTGGTTTCTCGCGGGGGGGCTTTAGATCAGCCACCGGGGAGCTGTTTTTT

clone size: NA
J gene: TRBJ2-1
D gene: NA
V gene: TRBV5-6
CDR3 protein: CASSGTRLTYNEQFF
CDR3 DNA: TGTGCCAGCAGCGGGACAAGACTTACCTACAATGAGCAGTTCTTC

clone size: once
J gene: TRBJ2-2
D gene: NA
V gene: TRBV3-1/TRBV3-2
CDR3 protein: CASSQLGTGELFF
CDR3 DNA: TGTGCCAGCAGCCAATTGGGGACCGGGGAGCTGTTTTTT

clone size: NA
J gene: TRBJ1-1
D gene: TRBD1
V gene: TRBV6-5
CDR3 protein: CASIPGTGINTEAFF
CDR3 DNA: TGTGCCAGCATCCCCGGGACAGGGATTAACACTGAAGCTTTCTTT

clone size: NA
J gene: TRBJ2-1
D gene: TRBD2
V gene: TRBV5-8
CDR3 protein: CASSSGGGAYNEQFF
CDR3 DNA: TGTGCCAGCAGCTCGGGCGGGGGGGCCTACAATGAGCAGTTCTTC

clone size: NA
J gene: TRBJ2-3
D gene: NA
V gene: TRBV4-2
CDR3 protein: CASSSRARGAASTDTQYF
CDR3 DNA: TGTGCCAGCAGCTCCCGAGCGAGGGGGGCAGCTAGCACAGATACGCAGTATTTT

clone size: NA
J gene: TRBJ1-2
D gene: TRBD1
V gene: TRBV12-3/TRBV12-4
CDR3 protein: CASTGTGSGYTF
CDR3 DNA: TGTGCCAGCACCGGGACAGGTTCCGGCTACACCTTC

clone size: once
J gene: TRBJ1-5
D gene: TRBD1
V gene: TRBV19
CDR3 protein: CASSIGTGEGQPQHF
CDR3 DNA: TGTGCCAGTAGTATAGGGACAGGGGAAGGTCAGCCCCAGCATTTT

clone size: NA
J gene: TRBJ1-3
D gene: NA
V gene: TRBV10-3
CDR3 protein: CAINSDTGNTIYF
CDR3 DNA: TGTGCCATCAACAGTGATACTGGAAACACCATATATTTT

clone size: NA
J gene: TRBJ2-5
D gene: NA
V gene: TRBV18
CDR3 protein: CASSPPGRAETQYF
CDR3 DNA: TGTGCCAGCTCACCACCGGGCAGGGCAGAGACCCAGTACTTC